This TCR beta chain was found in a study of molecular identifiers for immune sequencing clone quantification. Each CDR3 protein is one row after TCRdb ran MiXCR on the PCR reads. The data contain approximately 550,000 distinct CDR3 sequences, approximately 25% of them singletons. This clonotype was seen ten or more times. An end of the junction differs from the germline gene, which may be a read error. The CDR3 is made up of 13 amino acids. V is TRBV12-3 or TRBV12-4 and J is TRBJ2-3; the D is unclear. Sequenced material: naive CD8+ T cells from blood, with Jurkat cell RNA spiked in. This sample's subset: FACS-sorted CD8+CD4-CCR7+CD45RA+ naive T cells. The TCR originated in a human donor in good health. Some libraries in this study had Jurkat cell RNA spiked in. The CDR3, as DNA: TGTGCCAGCAGCTTAGTAGGGACAGATACGCAGTATTTT. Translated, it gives CASSLVGTDTQYF.